Reported below is one T cell receptor (beta chain). Its target is not known. The germline CDR1 and CDR2 sequences are LNHDA and SQIVND (reference sequence). V lost 7 bases and J lost 4, with 19 bases in between. This CDR3 is 15 amino acids long. The source of the sample is a study of chemoradiotherapy in HPV16-positive cancers. Findings and limits, study-wide: HPV-responsive T-cell expansion during chemoradiotherapy was linked to improved recurrence-free survival in HPV16-positive patients.

Clones were read by immunoSEQ multiplex PCR, and TCRdb kept only the in-frame ones, dropping some. The profile shows fewer than 16,000 clones, 60% to 85% of them singletons. This sequence joins TRBV19 and TRBJ1-2; D ambiguous. This TCR came from a human donor with HPV-associated anogenital cancer. Sampling was carried out from a patient who underwent chemoradiotherapy. Here the CDR3 DNA reads TGTGCCAGTAACCCGGGGATTTCACGTAGCTATGGCTACACCTTC. Its protein is CASNPGISRSYGYTF.